Listed below are T cell receptor beta chains from one sample, sequenced in a study of cytomegalovirus exposure and HLA in healthy donors. Profiled with immunoSEQ multiplex PCR; TCRdb holds only in-frame clones, not every one. The table shows about 82,000 clones, with more than 65% occurring only once. The sequenced sample was PBMCs. Source of these receptors: a man aged 55 to 70 in good health and CMV-seronegative. Both conserved end residues are part of each CDR3. D genes are given only for firm matches. Clone sizes are given selectively: once, few, many, or a class where the clone is expanded.

size,V,D,J,DNA,CDR3
once,TRBV7-2,TRBD2,TRBJ2-5,TGTGCCAGCACCATGACGACTAGCTTCGAGACCCAGTACTTC,CASTMTTSFETQYF
few,TRBV6-5,NA,TRBJ2-1,TGTGCCAGCAGAGAGACAGGTTACAATGAGCAGTTCTTC,CASRETGYNEQFF
NA,TRBV5-5,TRBD2,TRBJ2-4,TGTGCCAGCAGCTTGGCGGGGACTAGCGGGATAGACATTCAGTACTTC,CASSLAGTSGIDIQYF
few,TRBV9,TRBD2,TRBJ2-3,TGTGCCAGCAGCGTAGCTAGGCTAGCGGGGGCCCTCACAGATACGCAGTATTTT,CASSVARLAGALTDTQYF
NA,TRBV27,NA,TRBJ2-2,TGTGCCACCGCTTTAGCGGCGAACACCGGGGAGCTGTTTTTT,CATALAANTGELFF
NA,TRBV2,NA,TRBJ2-7,TGTGCCAGCACTGGACAGAGCTCCTACGAGCAGTACTTC,CASTGQSSYEQYF
NA,TRBV2,TRBD2,TRBJ2-7,TGTGCCAGCCGTAAGTCCCGGACTAGCGTAAACTACGAGCAGTACTTC,CASRKSRTSVNYEQYF
NA,TRBV7-7,NA,TRBJ2-5,TGTGCTAGCAGCCCCGTTCAGTACTTC,CASSPVQYF
NA,TRBV5-1,NA,TRBJ1-2,TGCGCCAGCAGCTTATCAGGGAACTATGGCTACACCTTC,CASSLSGNYGYTF
NA,TRBV5-1,TRBD1,TRBJ2-3,TGCGCCAGCAGCTCGGGACAGGGTTTAAAGACAGATACGCAGTATTTT,CASSSGQGLKTDTQYF
once,TRBV7-6,NA,TRBJ2-5,TGTGCCAGCAGCTTAGGGGGCTGGAGAGGAGAGACCCAGTACTTC,CASSLGGWRGETQYF
NA,TRBV14,TRBD1,TRBJ1-6,TGTGTCAGCAGCCACCTCGACAGGGATAATTCACCCCTCCACTTT,CVSSHLDRDNSPLHF
NA,TRBV7-8,TRBD1,TRBJ1-5,TGTGCCAGCAGCTTAACCGGGACAGGGGGGTATAGCAATCAGCCCCAGCATTTT,CASSLTGTGGYSNQPQHF
NA,TRBV10-2,NA,TRBJ1-5,TGCGCCAGCAGAGAAAATACAGGGAGAAATCAGCCCCAGCATTTT,CASRENTGRNQPQHF
few,TRBV5-4,TRBD1,TRBJ1-1,TGTGCCAGCAGCCAAACAGGGGACCACACTGAAGCTTTCTTT,CASSQTGDHTEAFF
NA,TRBV7-9,TRBD2,TRBJ2-2,TGTGCCAGCAGCCCTAGCGGGGGGAACACCGGGGAGCTGTTTTTT,CASSPSGGNTGELFF
NA,TRBV2,NA,TRBJ2-7,TGTGCCAGCAGTAAAGACACTACCTACGAGCAGTACTTC,CASSKDTTYEQYF
NA,TRBV5-6,NA,TRBJ1-3,TGTGCCAGCAGCTTGGGGGCCCCCCACTCTGGAAACACCATATATTTT,CASSLGAPHSGNTIYF
NA,TRBV5-4,TRBD2,TRBJ2-5,TGTGCCAGCAGCTTCAGCCTAGCGGGTGGGGAGACCCAGTACTTC,CASSFSLAGGETQYF
NA,TRBV6-1,TRBD1,TRBJ1-1,TGTGCCAGCAGTGGCCCGGGACAGGGTGACACTGAAGCTTTCTTT,CASSGPGQGDTEAFF
NA,TRBV21-1,NA,TRBJ2-3,TGTGCCAGCCCCTTTTTGCGGGAGGACACAGATACGCAGTATTTT,CASPFLREDTDTQYF
NA,TRBV7-9,TRBD1,TRBJ1-2,TGTGTCAGCAGCTGGGACAGGGCGGACTATGGCTACACCTTC,CVSSWDRADYGYTF
NA,TRBV18,NA,TRBJ2-5,TGTGCCAGCTCACCACCCATCCAGGGAGAGACCCAGTACTTC,CASSPPIQGETQYF
NA,TRBV6-1,NA,TRBJ2-2,TGTGCCAGCAGTGATGGTTATGTGAGCCGGGAGCTGTTTTTT,CASSDGYVSRELFF
NA,TRBV18,TRBD1,TRBJ2-7,TGTGCCAGCTCACCACCGGAGCATGGACAGGGGTTCGACGAGCAGTACTTC,CASSPPEHGQGFDEQYF
NA,TRBV19,NA,TRBJ2-6,TGTGCCAGTAGTATAGACAGGGCCAACGTCCTGACTTTC,CASSIDRANVLTF
NA,TRBV5-4,NA,TRBJ1-1,TGTGCCAGCAGCTTGGCCGAGGGTGTGGCTTTCTTT,CASSLAEGVAFF
NA,TRBV9,TRBD1,TRBJ1-6,TGTGCCAGCAGCGGGGACAGCTATAATTCACCCCTCCACTTT,CASSGDSYNSPLHF
NA,TRBV30,NA,TRBJ1-1,TGTGCCTGGAGGGGGGGAATCACTGAAGCTTTCTTT,CAWRGGITEAFF